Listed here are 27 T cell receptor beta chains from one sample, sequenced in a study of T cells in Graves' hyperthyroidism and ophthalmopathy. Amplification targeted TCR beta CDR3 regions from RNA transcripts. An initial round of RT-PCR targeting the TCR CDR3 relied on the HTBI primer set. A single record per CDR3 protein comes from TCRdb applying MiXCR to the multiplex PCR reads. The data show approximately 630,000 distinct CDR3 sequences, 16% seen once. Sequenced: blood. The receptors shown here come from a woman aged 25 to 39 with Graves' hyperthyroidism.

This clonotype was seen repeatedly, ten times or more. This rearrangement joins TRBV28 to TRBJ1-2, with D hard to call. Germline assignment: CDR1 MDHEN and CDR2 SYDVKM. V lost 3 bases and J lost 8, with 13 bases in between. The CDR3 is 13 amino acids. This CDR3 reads CASSFVAEGGYTF. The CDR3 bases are TGTGCCAGCAGTTTTGTGGCAGAAGGAGGCTACACCTTC.

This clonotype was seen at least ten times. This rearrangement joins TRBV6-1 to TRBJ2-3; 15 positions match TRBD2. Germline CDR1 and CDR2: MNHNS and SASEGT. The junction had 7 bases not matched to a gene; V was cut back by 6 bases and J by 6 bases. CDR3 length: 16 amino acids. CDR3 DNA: TGTGCCAGCAGACCGGGACTAGCGGGAGGAGTGGATACGCAGTATTTT. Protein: CASRPGLAGGVDTQYF.

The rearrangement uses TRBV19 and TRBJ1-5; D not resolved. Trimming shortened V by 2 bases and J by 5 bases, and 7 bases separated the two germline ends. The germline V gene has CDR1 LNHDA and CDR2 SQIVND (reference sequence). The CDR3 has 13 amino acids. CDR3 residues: CASSITRDQPQHF. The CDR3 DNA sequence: TGTGCCAGTAGTATAACCCGGGATCAGCCCCAGCATTTT. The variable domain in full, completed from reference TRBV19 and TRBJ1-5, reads DGGITQSPKYLFRKEGQNVTLSCEQNLNHDAMYWYRQDPGQGLRLIYYSQIVNDFQKGDIAEGYSVSREKKESFPLTVTSAQKNPTAFYLCASSITRDQPQHFGDGTRLSIL.

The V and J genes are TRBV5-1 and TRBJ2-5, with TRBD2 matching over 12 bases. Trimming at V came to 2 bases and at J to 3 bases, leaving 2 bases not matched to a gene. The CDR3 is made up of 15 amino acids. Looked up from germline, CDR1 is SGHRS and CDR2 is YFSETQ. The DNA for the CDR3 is TGCGCCAGCAGCTTTGCTAGCGGGAGGGAAGAGACCCAGTACTTC. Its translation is CASSFASGREETQYF. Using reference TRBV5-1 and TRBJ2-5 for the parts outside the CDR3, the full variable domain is KAGVTQTPRYLIKTRGQQVTLSCSPISGHRSVSWYQQTPGQGLQFLFEYFSETQRNKGNFPGRFSGRQFSNSRSEMNVSTLELGDSALYLCASSFASGREETQYFGPGTRLLVL.

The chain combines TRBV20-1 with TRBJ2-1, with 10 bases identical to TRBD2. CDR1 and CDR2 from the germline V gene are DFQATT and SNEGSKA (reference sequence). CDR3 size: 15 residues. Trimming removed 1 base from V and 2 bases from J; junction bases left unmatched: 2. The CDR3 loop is CSARAGLAAYNEQFF. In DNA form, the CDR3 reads TGCAGTGCTAGAGCCGGACTAGCGGCCTACAATGAGCAGTTCTTC.

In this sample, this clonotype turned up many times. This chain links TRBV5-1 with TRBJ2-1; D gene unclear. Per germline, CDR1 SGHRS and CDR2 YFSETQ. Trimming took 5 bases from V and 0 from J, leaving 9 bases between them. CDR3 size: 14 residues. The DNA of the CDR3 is TGCGCCAGCAGAGGATTTAGCTCCTACAATGAGCAGTTCTTC. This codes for CASRGFSSYNEQFF.

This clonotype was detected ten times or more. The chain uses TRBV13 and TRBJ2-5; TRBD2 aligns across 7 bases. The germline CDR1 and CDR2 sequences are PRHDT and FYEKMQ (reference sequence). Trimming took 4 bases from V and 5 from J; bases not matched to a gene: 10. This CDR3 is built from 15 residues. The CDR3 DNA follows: TGTGCCAGCAGCTGGATTGGGGGAGCGGGGGAGACCCAGTACTTC. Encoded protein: CASSWIGGAGETQYF.

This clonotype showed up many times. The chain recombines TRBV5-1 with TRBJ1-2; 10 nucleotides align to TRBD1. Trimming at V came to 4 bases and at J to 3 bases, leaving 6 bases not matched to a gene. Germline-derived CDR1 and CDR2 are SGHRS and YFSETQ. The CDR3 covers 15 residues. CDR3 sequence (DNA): TGCGCCAGCAGCGTCGAGGGGACAGGGGACTATGGCTACACCTTC. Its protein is CASSVEGTGDYGYTF.

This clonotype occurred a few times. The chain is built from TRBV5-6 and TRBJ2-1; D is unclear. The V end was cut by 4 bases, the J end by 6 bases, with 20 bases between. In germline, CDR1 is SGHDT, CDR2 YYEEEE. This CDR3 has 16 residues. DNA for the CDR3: TGTGCCAGCAGCCCCTATCTAGTTTACTTGGGCAATGAGCAGTTCTTC. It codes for CASSPYLVYLGNEQFF.

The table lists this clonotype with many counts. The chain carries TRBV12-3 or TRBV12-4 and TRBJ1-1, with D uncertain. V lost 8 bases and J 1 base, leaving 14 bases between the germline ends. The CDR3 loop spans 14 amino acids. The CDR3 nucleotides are TGTGCCAGCGGGTCGGCAGGAGGGAACACTGAAGCTTTCTTT. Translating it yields CASGSAGGNTEAFF.

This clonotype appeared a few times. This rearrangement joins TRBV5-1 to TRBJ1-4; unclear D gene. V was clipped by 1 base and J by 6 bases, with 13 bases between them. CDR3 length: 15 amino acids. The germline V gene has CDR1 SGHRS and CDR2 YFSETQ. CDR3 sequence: CASSLWGGSDEKLFF. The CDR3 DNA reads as TGCGCCAGCAGCTTGTGGGGTGGTTCGGATGAAAAACTGTTTTTT.

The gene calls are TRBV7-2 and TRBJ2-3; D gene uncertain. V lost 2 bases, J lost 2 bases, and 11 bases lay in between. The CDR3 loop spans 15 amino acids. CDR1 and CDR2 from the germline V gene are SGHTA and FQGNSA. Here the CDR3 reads CASSLLFGFTDTQYF. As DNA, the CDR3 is TGTGCCAGCAGCTTATTGTTTGGGTTCACAGATACGCAGTATTTT.

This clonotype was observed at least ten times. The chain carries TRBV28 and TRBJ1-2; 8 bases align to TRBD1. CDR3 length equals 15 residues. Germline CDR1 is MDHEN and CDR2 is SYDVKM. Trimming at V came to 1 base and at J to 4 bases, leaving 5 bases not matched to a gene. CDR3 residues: CASSLSGGAAYGYTF. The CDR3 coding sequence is TGTGCCAGCAGTTTATCAGGGGGCGCGGCCTATGGCTACACCTTC.

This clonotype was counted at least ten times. CDR3 protein: CASSPLVVGPFTEAFF. In nucleotides, the CDR3 is TGTGCCAGCAGTCCTCTCGTAGTAGGACCCTTCACTGAAGCTTTCTTT. J is TRBJ1-1 and V is TRBV6-2 or TRBV6-3; D gene ambiguous. The germline gives CDR1 MNHEY, CDR2 SVGEGT. The CDR3 covers 16 residues. V was clipped by 5 bases and J by 4 bases, with 20 bases between them.

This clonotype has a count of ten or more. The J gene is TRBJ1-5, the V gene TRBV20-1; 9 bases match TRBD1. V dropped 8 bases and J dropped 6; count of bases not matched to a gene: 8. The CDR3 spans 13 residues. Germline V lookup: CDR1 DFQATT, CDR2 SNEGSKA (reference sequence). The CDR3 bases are TGCAGTACAAACAGGGGGCGCGGTCAGCCCCAGCATTTT. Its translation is CSTNRGRGQPQHF.

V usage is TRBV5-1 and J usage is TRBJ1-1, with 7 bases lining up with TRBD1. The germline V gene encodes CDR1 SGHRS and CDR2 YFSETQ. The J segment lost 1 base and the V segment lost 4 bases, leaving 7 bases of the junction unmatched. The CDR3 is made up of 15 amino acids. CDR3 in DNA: TGCGCCAGCAGCACGGGGACAGCCAAGAACACTGAAGCTTTCTTT. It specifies CASSTGTAKNTEAFF.

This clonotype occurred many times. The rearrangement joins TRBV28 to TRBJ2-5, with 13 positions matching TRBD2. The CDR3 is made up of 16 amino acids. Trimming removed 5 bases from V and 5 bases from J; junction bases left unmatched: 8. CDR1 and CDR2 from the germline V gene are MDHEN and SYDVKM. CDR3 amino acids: CASSPPGLAGVETQYF. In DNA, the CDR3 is TGTGCCAGCAGTCCCCCCGGACTAGCGGGAGTGGAGACCCAGTACTTC.

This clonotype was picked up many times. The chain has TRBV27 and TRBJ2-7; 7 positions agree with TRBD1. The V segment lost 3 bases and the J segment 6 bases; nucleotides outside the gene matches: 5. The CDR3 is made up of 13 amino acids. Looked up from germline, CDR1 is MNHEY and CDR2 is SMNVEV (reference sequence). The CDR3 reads CASSFDRAGEQYF. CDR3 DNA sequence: TGTGCCAGCAGTTTTGACAGGGCGGGCGAGCAGTACTTC.

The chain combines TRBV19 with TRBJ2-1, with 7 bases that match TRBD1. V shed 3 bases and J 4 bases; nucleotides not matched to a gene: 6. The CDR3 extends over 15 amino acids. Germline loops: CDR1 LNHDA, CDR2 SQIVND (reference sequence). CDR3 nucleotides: TGTGCCAGTAGTATGGCTCAGGGGGTTTACAATGAGCAGTTCTTC. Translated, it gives CASSMAQGVYNEQFF.

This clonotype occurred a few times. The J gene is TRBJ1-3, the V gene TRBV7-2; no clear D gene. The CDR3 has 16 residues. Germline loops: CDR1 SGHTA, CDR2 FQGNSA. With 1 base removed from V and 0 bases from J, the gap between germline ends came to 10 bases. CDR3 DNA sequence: TGTGCCAGCAGCTTAGTGGCACAATTCTCTGGAAACACCATATATTTT. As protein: CASSLVAQFSGNTIYF.

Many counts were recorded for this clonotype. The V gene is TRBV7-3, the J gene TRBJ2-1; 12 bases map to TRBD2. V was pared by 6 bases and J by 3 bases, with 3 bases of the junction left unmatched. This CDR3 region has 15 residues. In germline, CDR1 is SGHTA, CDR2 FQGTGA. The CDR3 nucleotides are TGTGCCAGCAGTTTGACTAGCGGGGGCTACAATGAGCAGTTCTTC. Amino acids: CASSLTSGGYNEQFF.

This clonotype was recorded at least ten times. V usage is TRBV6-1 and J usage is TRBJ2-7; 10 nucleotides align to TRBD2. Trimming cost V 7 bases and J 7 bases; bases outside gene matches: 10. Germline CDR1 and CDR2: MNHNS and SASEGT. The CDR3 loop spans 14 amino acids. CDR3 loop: CASIESGRAWEQYF. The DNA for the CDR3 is TGTGCCAGCATCGAGAGCGGGAGGGCCTGGGAGCAGTACTTC.

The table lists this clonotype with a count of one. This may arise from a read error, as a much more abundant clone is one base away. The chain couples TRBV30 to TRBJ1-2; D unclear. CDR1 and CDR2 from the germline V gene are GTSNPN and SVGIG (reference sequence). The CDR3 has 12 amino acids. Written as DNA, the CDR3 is TGTGCCCGGAGTGTACGAAACTATGGCTACACCTTC. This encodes CARSVRNYGYTF.

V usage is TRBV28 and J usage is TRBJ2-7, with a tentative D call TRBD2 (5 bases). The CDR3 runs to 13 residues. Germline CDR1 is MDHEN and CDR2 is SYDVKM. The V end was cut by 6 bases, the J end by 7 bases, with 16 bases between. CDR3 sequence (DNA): TGTGCCAGCAGCCAGTACCGGGAACCGGAGCAGTACTTC. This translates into CASSQYREPEQYF. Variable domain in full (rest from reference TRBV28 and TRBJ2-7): DVKVTQSSRYLVKRTGEKVFLECVQDMDHENMFWYRQDPGLGLRLIYFSYDVKMKEKGDIPEGYSVSREKKERFSLILESASTNQTSMYLCASSQYREPEQYFGPGTRLTVT.

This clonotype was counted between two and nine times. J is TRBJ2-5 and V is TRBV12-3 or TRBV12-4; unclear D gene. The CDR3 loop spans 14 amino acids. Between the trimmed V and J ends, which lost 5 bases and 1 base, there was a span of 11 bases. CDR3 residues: CASSVWGSQETQYF. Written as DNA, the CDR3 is TGTGCCAGCAGTGTCTGGGGATCCCAAGAGACCCAGTACTTC.

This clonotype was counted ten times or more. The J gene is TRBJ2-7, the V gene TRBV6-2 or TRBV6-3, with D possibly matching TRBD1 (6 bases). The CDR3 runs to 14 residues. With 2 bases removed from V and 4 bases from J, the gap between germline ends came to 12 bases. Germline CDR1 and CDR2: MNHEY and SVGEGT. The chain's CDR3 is CASSYGGLEYEQYF. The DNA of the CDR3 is TGTGCCAGCAGTTACGGGGGCCTGGAGTACGAGCAGTACTTC.

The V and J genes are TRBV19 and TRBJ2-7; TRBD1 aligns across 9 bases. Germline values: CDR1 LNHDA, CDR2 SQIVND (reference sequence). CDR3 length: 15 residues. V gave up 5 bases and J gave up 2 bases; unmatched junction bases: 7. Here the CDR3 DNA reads TGTGCCAGTAGTCTCTCCGGGACAGGGCCCTACGAGCAGTACTTC. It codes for CASSLSGTGPYEQYF.